This entry lists 11 T cell receptor beta chains sequenced from one sample in a study of T cells in Graves' hyperthyroidism and ophthalmopathy. TCR beta CDR3 regions were amplified from RNA. An initial round of RT-PCR targeting the TCR CDR3 relied on the HTBI primer set. Each CDR3 protein gets one entry after TCRdb re-called the multiplex PCR reads with MiXCR. Here the sample spans about 840,000 distinct CDR3 sequences, about two fifths being singletons. Sequencing input: blood. These receptors all stem from a young man with Graves' hyperthyroidism.

This chain connects TRBV19 to TRBJ2-6; D call uncertain. Germline V gene sequence: CDR1 LNHDA, CDR2 SQIVND (reference sequence). The V gene lost 9 bases and the J gene lost 2 bases, with 8 bases spanning the gap. This CDR3 has 13 amino acids. The DNA of the CDR3 is TGTGCCAGCGAGGACCCTGGGGCCAACGTCCTGACTTTC. This translates into CASEDPGANVLTF.

The chain recombines TRBV20-1 with TRBJ1-6; the D is unclear. CDR1 DFQATT and CDR2 SNEGSKA come from the germline V gene (reference sequence). This CDR3 is 14 amino acids long. With 0 bases removed from V and 17 bases from J, the gap between germline ends came to 20 bases. Here the CDR3 reads CSARDRGEAIAVHF. In nucleotides, the CDR3 is TGCAGTGCTAGAGATCGGGGTGAGGCTATAGCGGTCCACTTT.

This clonotype was counted a few times. V usage is TRBV2 and J usage is TRBJ1-1, with 9 bases matching TRBD1. With 6 bases clipped from V and 11 bases from J, the junction kept 10 bases outside the gene matches. The CDR3 totals 13 residues. The germline V gene has CDR1 SNHLY and CDR2 FYNNEI. CDR3 in amino acids: CASREDRGPSAFF. The CDR3 coding sequence is TGTGCCAGCAGAGAGGACAGGGGTCCTTCGGCTTTCTTT.

The chain combines TRBV29-1 with TRBJ2-7, with 9 bases matching TRBD2. V shed 3 bases and J 3 bases; nucleotides not matched to a gene: 3. Per the germline V gene, CDR1 is SQVTM and CDR2 is ANQGSEA. The CDR3 spans 13 residues. CDR3 in DNA: TGCAGCGTTGAGACTAGCGGTAACTACGAGCAGTACTTC. Translated, it gives CSVETSGNYEQYF.

The genes are TRBV9 and TRBJ1-1, with D maybe TRBD1 (6 bases). The V and J ends lost 3 bases and 5 bases respectively, with 14 bases between them. This CDR3 spans 14 amino acids. The germline V gene encodes CDR1 SGDLS and CDR2 YYNGEE. As DNA, the CDR3 is TGTGCCAGCAGCGCCCCCGGGGGCTATACTGAAGCTTTCTTT. Its translation: CASSAPGGYTEAFF. Using reference TRBV9 and TRBJ1-1 for the parts outside the CDR3, the full variable domain is DSGVTQTPKHLITATGQRVTLRCSPRSGDLSVYWYQQSLDQGLQFLIQYYNGEERAKGNILERFSAQQFPDLHSELNLSSLELGDSALYFCASSAPGGYTEAFFGQGTRLTVV.

This clonotype has a count of ten or more. The chain links TRBV29-1 to TRBJ2-5; 7 bases are shared with TRBD1. Germline V gene lookup returns CDR1 SQVTM and CDR2 ANQGSEA. This CDR3 is 12 amino acids long. V was pared by 7 bases and J by 4 bases, with 6 bases of the junction left unmatched. CDR3 residues: CSAMTGRETQYF. CDR3 coding DNA: TGCAGCGCAATGACAGGGAGAGAGACCCAGTACTTC.

This clonotype was observed many times. V usage is TRBV7-9 and J usage is TRBJ2-2, with D unresolved. This CDR3 has 14 amino acids. Germline V gene sequence: CDR1 SEHNR, CDR2 FQNEAQ (reference sequence). The V end lost 2 bases, the J end lost 7 bases, and 11 bases lay between the germline ends. CDR3 protein: CASSLTRLGGELFF. DNA for the CDR3: TGTGCCAGCAGCTTAACGCGACTCGGCGGGGAGCTGTTTTTT.

The chain joins TRBV9 to TRBJ2-2; D call uncertain. Trimming took off 4 bases at V and 1 base at J, with 17 bases between the two ends. CDR1 is SGDLS, CDR2 YYNGEE, per germline. This CDR3 region has 17 residues. In DNA, the CDR3 is TGTGCCAGCAGCCAAGGGATAAGACGGAGGAACACCGGGGAGCTGTTTTTT. Protein: CASSQGIRRRNTGELFF.

This clonotype was observed at least ten times. The chain is built from TRBV2 and TRBJ2-7; the D gene is possibly TRBD2 (6 bases). There are 14 residues in the CDR3. V dropped 7 bases and J dropped 0 bases, with 13 bases sitting between them. In germline, CDR1 is SNHLY, CDR2 FYNNEI. Written as DNA, the CDR3 is TGTGCCAGCATCCGGGACTTAAGCTCCTACGAGCAGTACTTC. Amino acid sequence: CASIRDLSSYEQYF.

Concerning this clonotype itself: The germline gene is not matched at one end of the junction; a read error may be the cause. This chain uses TRBV5-1 with TRBJ1-2; a weak D match, TRBD1 (6 bases). Germline V gene lookup returns CDR1 SGHRS and CDR2 YFSETQ. CDR3 length equals 14 residues. The CDR3 sequence: CASSPDRWYHGYTF. In nucleotides, the CDR3 is TGTGCCAGCAGCCCAGACAGGTGGTATCATGGCTACACCTTC.

This clonotype has ten or more counts. The gene calls are TRBV10-3 and TRBJ1-2; D is possibly TRBD1 (5 bases). V was clipped by 2 bases and J by 0 bases, with 13 bases between them. The V gene's germline CDR1 is ENHRY and CDR2 SYGVKD. The CDR3 loop spans 16 amino acids. CDR3 coding DNA: TGTGCCATCAGTGAGGAGGCAGGGCTGACTAACTATGGCTACACCTTC. Translation: CAISEEAGLTNYGYTF.